This T cell receptor (beta chain) was recorded in a study of T cells in Graves' hyperthyroidism and ophthalmopathy. V was shortened by 3 bases and J by 7 bases, with 7 bases between the two germline ends. The CDR3 sequence is 10 residues long. Germline V lookup: CDR1 DFQATT, CDR2 SNEGSKA (reference sequence). TCR beta CDR3 region amplification was performed from RNA transcripts. Carried out on the TCR CDR3, a first-round RT-PCR used the HTBI primer set. TCRdb re-analysed the multiplex PCR reads in MiXCR, keeping a single row per CDR3 protein. The sample includes 340,000 or so distinct CDR3 sequences, 20% to 25% of them seen just once.

The rearrangement joins TRBV20-1 to TRBJ2-7; D not resolved. The sequence was obtained from a woman aged 50 to 65 with Graves' hyperthyroidism. The sequencing input was blood. In nucleotides, the CDR3 is TGCAGTGCTAGCCAGTGGGAGCAGTACTTC. Translation: CSASQWEQYF.